A single sample is the source of the 16 T cell receptor beta chains below, sequenced in a study of Ad26.COV2.S vaccination and SARS-CoV-2 variants. The method was immunoSEQ multiplex PCR; TCRdb's version includes in-frame clones alone and lacks a portion of them. Here the sample spans a few hundred thousand clones, about 90% being singletons. Treatment denoted: roughly 20 received Ad26.COV2.S at low or high dose, single or two shots; about 5 received placebo; per-sample allocation not given. All samples were drawn on day 63, counting from the first vaccine or placebo injection. This material consisted of peripheral blood, taken in a trial of Ad26.COV2.S vaccine versus placebo. The receptors stem from a person aged 18-65 years who received the Ad26.COV2.S COVID-19 vaccine or a placebo.

The chain uses TRBV7-2 and TRBJ1-1; D is ambiguous. CDR1 is SGHTA and CDR2 is FQGNSA in the germline V gene. The CDR3 extends over 14 amino acids. Trimming shortened V by 2 bases and J by 5 bases, and 12 bases separated the two germline ends. CDR3 sequence reads: CASSLFGGKTEAFF. In DNA, the CDR3 is TGTGCCAGCAGCTTATTCGGAGGGAAAACTGAAGCTTTCTTT.

The genes are TRBV7-9 and TRBJ1-2; no reliable D call. V lost 2 bases and J lost 7, with 14 bases in between. The CDR3 is 14 residues long. CDR1 and CDR2 (germline): SEHNR, FQNEAQ (reference sequence). Here the CDR3 reads CASSLTGVSGGYTF. CDR3 nucleotides: TGTGCCAGCAGCTTAACCGGGGTTTCGGGTGGCTACACCTTC.

CDR3 sequence: CSASPPRGQYEQYF. CDR3 in DNA: TGCAGTGCTAGTCCTCCCAGGGGACAGTACGAGCAGTACTTC. The chain couples TRBV20-1 to TRBJ2-7, with 7 positions matching TRBD1. The CDR3 consists of 14 residues. Germline V gene data show CDR1 as DFQATT and CDR2 as SNEGSKA (reference sequence). Trimming cost V 3 bases and J 4 bases; bases outside gene matches: 9.

The chain links TRBV19 to TRBJ2-1; 9 bases align to TRBD2. The CDR3 runs 17 residues. The V gene's germline CDR1 is LNHDA and CDR2 SQIVND (reference sequence). Trimming cost V 1 base and J 2 bases; bases outside gene matches: 6. The CDR3 loop is CASSIVLGGGAYNEQFF. In DNA, the CDR3 is TGTGCCAGTAGTATAGTTTTAGGCGGGGGGGCCTACAATGAGCAGTTCTTC.

The J gene is TRBJ1-6, the V gene TRBV7-8, with 10 bases matching TRBD1. CDR1 SGHVS and CDR2 FQNEAQ come from the germline V gene. CDR3 length: 18 amino acids. The trim removed 1 base at V and 6 bases at J, leaving 9 bases unmatched. The chain's CDR3 is CASSLVRQGAKLNSPLHF. The CDR3 nucleotides are TGTGCCAGCAGCTTAGTCCGACAGGGGGCGAAACTTAATTCACCCCTCCACTTT.

V and J are TRBV9 and TRBJ2-1, with D possibly called TRBD1 or TRBD2 (5 bases each). The CDR3 covers 16 residues. V was cut by 0 bases and J by 0 bases, with 10 bases left in between. CDR1 is SGDLS, CDR2 YYNGEE, per germline. CDR3 amino acids: CASSVVSGSSYNEQFF. CDR3 DNA: TGTGCCAGCAGCGTAGTGTCAGGGAGCTCCTACAATGAGCAGTTCTTC.

This clone showed up just a few times. CDR3 in DNA: TGTGCCAGTAGTGAACAGGGGCCTGAAAACACTGAAGCTTTCTTT. Translated, it gives CASSEQGPENTEAFF. This sequence joins TRBV19 and TRBJ1-1; 7 bases agree with TRBD1. CDR3 length: 15 residues. Trimming at V came to 5 bases and at J to 2 bases, leaving 8 bases not matched to a gene. Germline V CDR1 and CDR2: LNHDA, SQIVND (reference sequence).

The CDR3 bases are TGTGCCAGCAGTATAGCCGTGTGGAGAGGGTTGGAATATGGCTACACCTTC. Translating it yields CASSIAVWRGLEYGYTF. The chain employs TRBV6-2 or TRBV6-3 and TRBJ1-2; no definite D call. Trimming cost V 5 bases and J 5 bases, with 24 bases left between them. This CDR3 comprises 17 residues. The germline V gene encodes CDR1 MNHEY and CDR2 SVGEGT.

The chain uses TRBV30 and TRBJ1-4; unclear D gene. The CDR3 is 14 residues long. Trimming left V 4 bases short and J 1 base short, with 10 bases between. Per germline, CDR1 GTSNPN and CDR2 SVGIG (reference sequence). The CDR3 coding sequence is TGTGCCTGGACTCCCGGGGTAACTAATGAAAAACTGTTTTTT. Residues: CAWTPGVTNEKLFF.

The chain carries TRBV24-1 and TRBJ2-3; TRBD2 matches 10 bases. CDR3 length: 15 residues. The trim removed 9 bases at V and 3 bases at J, leaving 8 bases unmatched. Germline lookup yields CDR1 KGHDR and CDR2 SFDVKD. For the CDR3, the DNA is TGTGCCACCGCCGGGACTAGCGCATTAACAGATACGCAGTATTTT. Its protein product is CATAGTSALTDTQYF.

The chain recombines TRBV27 with TRBJ2-1, with D perhaps matching TRBD2 (5 bases). CDR1 MNHEY and CDR2 SMNVEV come from the germline V gene (reference sequence). The CDR3 totals 11 residues. V lost 3 bases to trimming and J lost 12 bases, with 9 bases between them. The CDR3 bases are TGTGCCAGCAGTTTCAGTGGAGGGCAGTTCTTC. This gives the protein CASSFSGGQFF.

In nucleotides, the CDR3 is TGCAGTGCTAGGAGGGTTGAAGCTTTCTTT. As protein: CSARRVEAFF. The chain has TRBV20-1 and TRBJ1-1; D gene uncertain. Germline CDR1 DFQATT, CDR2 SNEGSKA (reference sequence). The CDR3 covers 10 residues. V shed 3 bases and J shed 7 bases, with 6 bases lying between them.

V is TRBV11-2 and J is TRBJ1-1; D gene uncertain. V lost 3 bases to trimming and J lost 1 base, with 3 bases between them. The germline V gene encodes CDR1 SGHAT and CDR2 FQNNGV. The CDR3 extends over 12 amino acids. CDR3: CASSFQNTEAFF. The CDR3 nucleotides read TGTGCCAGCAGCTTCCAGAACACTGAAGCTTTCTTT.

This chain uses TRBV19 with TRBJ1-5, with D hard to call. The CDR3 runs to 15 residues. V was cut by 5 bases and J by 0 bases, with 11 bases left in between. Germline lookup yields CDR1 LNHDA and CDR2 SQIVND (reference sequence). The CDR3 DNA reads TGTGCCAGTAGTTCTGTCACCTATAGCAATCAGCCCCAGCATTTT. Translation gives CASSSVTYSNQPQHF. The entire variable domain, with the rest obtained from reference TRBV19 and TRBJ1-5, is as follows: DGGITQSPKYLFRKEGQNVTLSCEQNLNHDAMYWYRQDPGQGLRLIYYSQIVNDFQKGDIAEGYSVSREKKESFPLTVTSAQKNPTAFYLCASSSVTYSNQPQHFGDGTRLSIL.

The chain combines TRBV11-2 with TRBJ1-1; 11 bases are a match to TRBD1. This CDR3 region has 19 residues. V lost 2 bases and J lost 0; bases outside the gene matches: 11. Germline CDR1 SGHAT, CDR2 FQNNGV. The CDR3 nucleotides are TGTGCCAGCAGCTTATCCCCGCCGGGACAGGGGGTCTTGAACACTGAAGCTTTCTTT. Translation gives CASSLSPPGQGVLNTEAFF.

The chain employs TRBV18 and TRBJ2-1; 9 bases are shared with TRBD1. Germline V lookup: CDR1 KGHSH, CDR2 LQKENI. The ends lost 3 bases at V and 5 bases at J; junction bases unmatched: 2. The CDR3 length is 14 residues. This CDR3 is CASSPWTGDNEQFF. CDR3 DNA sequence: TGTGCCAGCTCACCGTGGACAGGGGACAATGAGCAGTTCTTC.